This T cell receptor (beta chain) was recovered during a study of OX40 agonist ivuxolimab in advanced cancers. Study overall: Every 2 weeks, patients got intravenous ivuxolimab at one of six dose levels (0.01-10 mg/kg). Study-wide results and caveats: Averaging showed that CD8+ T cells had more expanded clones than CD4+ did.

Comment on this clone: What it binds is not known.

The assay was immunoSEQ multiplex PCR, and TCRdb's table has in-frame clones only and misses some. The sample records 65,000 to 70,000 clones, roughly nine tenths being singletons. The V and J ends lost 2 bases and 1 base respectively, with 5 bases between them. The CDR3 totals 14 residues. Germline CDR1 is SGHTA and CDR2 is FQGNSA. This sample comprised CD4+ or CD8+ T cells sorted from blood, obtained in a trial of the OX40 agonist ivuxolimab. V is TRBV7-2 and J is TRBJ2-2, with no clear D. The clonotype comes from an adult with an advanced solid tumor such as melanoma, head and neck, liver or kidney cancer. CDR3 sequence: CASSLMENTGELFF. The CDR3 DNA is TGTGCCAGCAGCTTAATGGAGAACACCGGGGAGCTGTTTTTT.